This T cell receptor (beta chain) was identified during a study of shared clonotypes between healthy human individuals. This CDR3 is built from 13 residues. Germline V CDR1 and CDR2: MDHEN, SYDVKM. The V gene lost 3 bases and the J gene lost 10 bases, with 15 bases spanning the gap. Study-wide points: Only blood was sampled, and tissue TCR repertoires likely differ from blood ones.

With ten immunoSEQ deep assay plates, unsorted PBMC DNA underwent sequencing. The repertoire was sequenced with immunoSEQ multiplex PCR; TCRdb's copy has only in-frame clones and lacks some. The sample carries approximately 470,000 clones, around 73% recorded once. A remark on this clone: The antigen remains undetermined.

The chain carries TRBV28 and TRBJ1-1; a possible D gene is TRBD1 (5 bases). Sequencing was done on a sample of PBMCs. The sequence came from a woman aged 40-49 years in good health. Some clones in this sample may be carry-over from other donors' samples. The CDR3 sequence: CASSLGPSLGAFF. The CDR3 DNA is TGTGCCAGCAGTTTGGGACCGAGTTTGGGAGCTTTCTTT.